The 13 T cell receptor beta chains listed next were all sequenced from one sample in a study of blood T cells in healthy people across ages. Combining a sample-barcoded 5' primer with a J-beta primer mix, a second PCR ran for roughly 6 to 12 cycles. Via MiXCR, TCRdb re-called the 5' RACE reads, giving one row per CDR3 protein. This sample has over 300,000 distinct CDR3 sequences; approximately 52% occur once, and the top ten carry 51%. The material sequenced was blood. Source of these receptors: a man between 60 and 75 years old in good health.

This chain links TRBV20-1 with TRBJ2-7; tentatively, D is TRBD2 (6 bases). V lost 6 bases and J lost 2, with 11 bases in between. This CDR3 is built from 12 residues. The germline gives CDR1 DFQATT, CDR2 SNEGSKA (reference sequence). The DNA of the CDR3 is TGCAGTGCCAAGGCGGGGACCTACGAGCAGTACTTC. Translation gives CSAKAGTYEQYF.

This clonotype was seen a handful of times. The chain recombines TRBV28 with TRBJ2-3; 11 nucleotides match TRBD2. Trimming took 5 bases from V and 4 from J; bases not matched to a gene: 8. The CDR3 totals 16 residues. CDR1 is MDHEN, CDR2 SYDVKM, per germline. For the CDR3, the DNA is TGTGCCAGCAGTCCACCCCGACTAGCGGGACCAGATACGCAGTATTTT. This codes for CASSPPRLAGPDTQYF.

The J gene is TRBJ2-1, the V gene TRBV29-1, with 7 bases aligning to TRBD1. This CDR3 region has 14 residues. With V trimmed by 5 bases and J by 3 bases, 7 bases remained unmatched. The germline gives CDR1 SQVTM, CDR2 ANQGSEA. The CDR3, as DNA: TGCAGCGTTAGGGGGACAGTCGGCTACAATGAGCAGTTCTTC. Encoded protein: CSVRGTVGYNEQFF.

This clonotype was counted between two and nine times. The chain joins TRBV9 to TRBJ1-1, with no clear D. Trimming left V 6 bases short and J 1 base short, with 4 bases between. Germline CDR1 and CDR2: SGDLS and YYNGEE. This CDR3 is 11 amino acids long. Here the CDR3 reads CASKGNTEAFF. The CDR3 DNA sequence: TGTGCCAGCAAGGGGAACACTGAAGCTTTCTTT.

This clonotype was counted at least ten times. This chain connects TRBV20-1 to TRBJ2-5; the D gene is possibly TRBD2 (7 bases). Germline CDR1 and CDR2: DFQATT and SNEGSKA (reference sequence). Trimming pared 2 bases from V and 4 bases from J, leaving 11 bases between. The CDR3 has 13 amino acids. The CDR3 DNA reads TGCAGTGCTAGAAGGGGGGGGGGAGAGACCCAGTACTTC. Translation gives CSARRGGGETQYF.

V usage is TRBV20-1 and J usage is TRBJ2-4, with 7 nucleotides matching TRBD1. The CDR3 loop spans 15 amino acids. V lost 6 bases and J lost 8; bases outside the gene matches: 16. CDR1 is DFQATT, CDR2 SNEGSKA, per germline (reference sequence). Written as DNA, the CDR3 is TGCAGTGCCCCTGACAGGGTTGGAGTGATGGACATTCAGTACTTC. This sequence encodes CSAPDRVGVMDIQYF.

This clonotype was seen at least ten times. Just one base apart from a much larger clone, this may be a read error. The V and J genes are TRBV10-2 and TRBJ2-5, with D possibly being TRBD1 (5 bases). Trimming pared 6 bases from V and 5 bases from J, leaving 10 bases between. Germline V gene data show CDR1 as WSHSY and CDR2 as SAAADI. The CDR3 consists of 12 residues. CDR3 sequence (DNA): TGCGCCAGCAGGGAAGGGGTGGAGACCCAGTACTTC. Residues: CASREGVETQYF.

This chain joins TRBV28 and TRBJ1-2; no clear D. The CDR3 covers 13 residues. From germline, CDR1 is MDHEN and CDR2 SYDVKM. The V and J ends lost 7 bases and 2 bases respectively, with 11 bases between them. CDR3 sequence: CASNRARNYGYTF. The CDR3, as DNA: TGTGCCAGCAACCGGGCCAGGAACTATGGCTACACCTTC.

This clonotype has more than one count but fewer than ten. The V gene is TRBV5-1, the J gene TRBJ2-1; 12 bases align to TRBD2. Germline V gives CDR1 SGHRS, CDR2 YFSETQ. There are 13 residues in the CDR3. After removal of 3 bases from V and 15 bases from J, the junction contained 7 bases not matched to a gene. This CDR3 reads CASSSTSGGAGFF. CDR3 coding DNA: TGCGCCAGCAGCTCGACTAGCGGGGGAGCAGGGTTCTTC.

CDR3 DNA: TGCGCCAGCAGCTTGACAGGGGGCAGCGGGATCAACTACAATGAGCAGTTCTTC. Translation gives CASSLTGGSGINYNEQFF. This sequence joins TRBV5-1 and TRBJ2-1; the match to TRBD1 covers 9 bases. Germline V gene sequence: CDR1 SGHRS, CDR2 YFSETQ. V lost 1 base and J lost 3; bases outside the gene matches: 11. The CDR3 runs to 18 residues.

The chain links TRBV20-1 to TRBJ2-1; D possibly corresponds to TRBD2 (7 bases). In germline, CDR1 is DFQATT, CDR2 SNEGSKA (reference sequence). The V and J ends lost 4 bases and 9 bases respectively, with 10 bases between them. This CDR3 is 11 amino acids long. The CDR3 DNA sequence: TGCAGTGCTAAGGGGGGGCCTGAGCAGTTCTTC. The encoded protein is CSAKGGPEQFF.

This clonotype came up once. The V gene is TRBV25-1, the J gene TRBJ1-2, with 7 bases identical to TRBD1. The CDR3 loop spans 12 amino acids. Germline CDR1 is MGHDK and CDR2 is SYGVNS. V trimming: 0 bases; J trimming: 8 bases; junction bases outside the gene matches: 0. The CDR3 DNA follows: TGTGCCAGCAGTGAATACAGGGGGGGCTACACCTTC. This codes for CASSEYRGGYTF.

V is TRBV11-2 and J is TRBJ2-3; maybe TRBD1 (6 bases). V was pared by 0 bases and J by 6 bases, with 16 bases between. The germline CDR1 and CDR2 sequences are SGHAT and FQNNGV. This CDR3 has 16 amino acids. The CDR3 here is CASSLDLTGWIDTQYF. The CDR3 nucleotides read TGTGCCAGCAGCTTAGATCTAACAGGGTGGATTGATACGCAGTATTTT.